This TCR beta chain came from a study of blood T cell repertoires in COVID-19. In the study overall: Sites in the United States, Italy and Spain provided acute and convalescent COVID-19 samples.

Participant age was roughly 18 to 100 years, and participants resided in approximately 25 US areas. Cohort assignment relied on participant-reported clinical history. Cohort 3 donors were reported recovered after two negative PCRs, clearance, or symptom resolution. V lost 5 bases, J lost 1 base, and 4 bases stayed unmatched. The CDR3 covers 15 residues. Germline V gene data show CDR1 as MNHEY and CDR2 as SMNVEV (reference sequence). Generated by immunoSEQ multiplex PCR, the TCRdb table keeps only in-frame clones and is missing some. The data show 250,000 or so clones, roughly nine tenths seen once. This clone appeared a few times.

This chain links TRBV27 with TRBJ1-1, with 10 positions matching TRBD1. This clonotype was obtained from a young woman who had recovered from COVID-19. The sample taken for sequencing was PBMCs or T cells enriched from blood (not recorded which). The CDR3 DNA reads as TGTGCCAGCAGTCCAAGGACAGGGGGGAACACTGAAGCTTTCTTT. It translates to CASSPRTGGNTEAFF.